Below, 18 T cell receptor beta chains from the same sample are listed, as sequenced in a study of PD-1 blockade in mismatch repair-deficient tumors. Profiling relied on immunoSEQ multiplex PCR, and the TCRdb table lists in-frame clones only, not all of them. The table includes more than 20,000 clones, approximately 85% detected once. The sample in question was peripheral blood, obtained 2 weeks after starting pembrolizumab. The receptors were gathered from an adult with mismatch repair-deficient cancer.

The CDR3 protein is CASSEDLRNQPQHF. CDR3 bases: TGTGCCAGCAGTGAAGACTTGAGGAATCAGCCCCAGCATTTT. V usage is TRBV6-1 and J usage is TRBJ1-5; D gene uncertain. Looked up from germline, CDR1 is MNHNS and CDR2 is SASEGT. CDR3 length equals 14 residues. V dropped 1 base and J dropped 4 bases, with 8 bases sitting between them.

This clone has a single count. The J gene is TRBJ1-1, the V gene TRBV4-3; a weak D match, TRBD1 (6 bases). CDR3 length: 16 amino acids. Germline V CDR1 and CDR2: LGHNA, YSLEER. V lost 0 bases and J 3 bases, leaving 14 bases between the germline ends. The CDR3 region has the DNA TGCGCCAGCAGCCAAGATGAGGGGGGAGGCCACACTGAAGCTTTCTTT. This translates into CASSQDEGGGHTEAFF.

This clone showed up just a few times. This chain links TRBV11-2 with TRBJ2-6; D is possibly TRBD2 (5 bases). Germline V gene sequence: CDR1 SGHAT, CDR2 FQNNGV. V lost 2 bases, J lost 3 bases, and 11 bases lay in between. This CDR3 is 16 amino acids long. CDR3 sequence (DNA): TGTGCCAGCAGCTTACCGGGAATAGGTGGGGCCAACGTCCTGACTTTC. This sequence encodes CASSLPGIGGANVLTF.

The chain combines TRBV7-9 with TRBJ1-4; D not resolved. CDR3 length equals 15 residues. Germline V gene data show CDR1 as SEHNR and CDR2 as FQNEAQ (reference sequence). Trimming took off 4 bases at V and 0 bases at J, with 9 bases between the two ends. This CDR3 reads CASSSHGATNEKLFF. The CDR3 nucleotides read TGTGCCAGCAGCTCCCATGGGGCAACTAATGAAAAACTGTTTTTT. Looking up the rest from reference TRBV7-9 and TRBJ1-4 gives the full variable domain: DTGVSQNPRHKITKRGQNVTFRCDPISEHNRLYWYRQTLGQGPEFLTYFQNEAQLEKSRLLSDRFSAERPKGSFSTLEIQRTEQGDSAMYLCASSSHGATNEKLFFGSGTQLSVL.

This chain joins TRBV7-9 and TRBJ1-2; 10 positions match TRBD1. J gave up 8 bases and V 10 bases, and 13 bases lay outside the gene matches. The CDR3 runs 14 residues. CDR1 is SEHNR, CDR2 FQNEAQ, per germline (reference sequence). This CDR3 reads CATTGTGDQGGYTF. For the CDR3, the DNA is TGTGCCACCACCGGGACAGGGGACCAAGGGGGCTACACCTTC.

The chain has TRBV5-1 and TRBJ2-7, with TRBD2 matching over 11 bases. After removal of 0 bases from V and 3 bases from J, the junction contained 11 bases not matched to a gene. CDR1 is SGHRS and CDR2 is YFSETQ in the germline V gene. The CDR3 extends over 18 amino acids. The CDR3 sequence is CASSLGGVGTSGFYEQYF. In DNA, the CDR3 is TGCGCCAGCAGCTTGGGAGGGGTCGGGACTAGCGGATTCTACGAGCAGTACTTC. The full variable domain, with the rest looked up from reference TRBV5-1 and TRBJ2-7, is KAGVTQTPRYLIKTRGQQVTLSCSPISGHRSVSWYQQTPGQGLQFLFEYFSETQRNKGNFPGRFSGRQFSNSRSEMNVSTLELGDSALYLCASSLGGVGTSGFYEQYFGPGTRLTVT.

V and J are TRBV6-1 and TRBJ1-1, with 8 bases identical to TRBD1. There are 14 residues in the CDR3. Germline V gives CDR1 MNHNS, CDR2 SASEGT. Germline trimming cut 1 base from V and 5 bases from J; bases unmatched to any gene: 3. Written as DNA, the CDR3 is TGTGCCAGCAGTGAAGTCACAGGGGGGACTGAAGCTTTCTTT. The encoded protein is CASSEVTGGTEAFF.

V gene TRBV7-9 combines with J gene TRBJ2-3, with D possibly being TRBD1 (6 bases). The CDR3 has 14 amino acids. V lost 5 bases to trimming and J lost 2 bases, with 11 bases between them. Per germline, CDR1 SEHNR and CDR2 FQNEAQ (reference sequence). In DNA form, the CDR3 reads TGTGCCAGCAGCCGGGGACATCCCACAGATACGCAGTATTTT. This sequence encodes CASSRGHPTDTQYF.

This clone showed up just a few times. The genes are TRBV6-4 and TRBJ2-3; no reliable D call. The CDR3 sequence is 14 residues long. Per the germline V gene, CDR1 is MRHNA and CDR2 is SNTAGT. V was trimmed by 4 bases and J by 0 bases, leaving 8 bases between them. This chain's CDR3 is CASSATGSTDTQYF. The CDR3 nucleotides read TGTGCCAGCAGTGCTACCGGGAGCACAGATACGCAGTATTTT.

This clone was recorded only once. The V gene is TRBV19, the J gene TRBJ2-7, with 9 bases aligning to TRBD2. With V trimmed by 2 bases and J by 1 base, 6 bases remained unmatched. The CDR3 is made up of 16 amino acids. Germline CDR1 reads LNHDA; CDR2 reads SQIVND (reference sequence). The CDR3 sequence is CASSIYGGRGSYEQYF. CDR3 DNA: TGTGCCAGTAGTATATATGGCGGGAGGGGATCCTACGAGCAGTACTTC.

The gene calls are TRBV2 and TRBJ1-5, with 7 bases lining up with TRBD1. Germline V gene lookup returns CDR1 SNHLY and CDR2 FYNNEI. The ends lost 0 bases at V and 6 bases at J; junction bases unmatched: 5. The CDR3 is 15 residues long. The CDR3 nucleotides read TGTGCCAGCAGTGAAGCCCGACAGGGATCTCAGCCCCAGCATTTT. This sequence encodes CASSEARQGSQPQHF.

CDR3 DNA: TGTGCTAGTGGAGGACTTAGCACAGATACGCAGTATTTT. This encodes CASGGLSTDTQYF. The chain combines TRBV12-5 with TRBJ2-3, with TRBD2 as a possible D gene (5 bases). From germline, CDR1 is LGHNT and CDR2 FRNRAP. The CDR3 runs 13 residues. Deletions cut 6 bases from V and 0 bases from J, with 7 bases between.

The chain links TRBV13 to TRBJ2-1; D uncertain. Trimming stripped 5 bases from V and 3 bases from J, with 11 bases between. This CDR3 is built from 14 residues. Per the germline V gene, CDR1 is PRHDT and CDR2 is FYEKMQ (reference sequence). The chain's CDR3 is CASSPRGVYNEQFF. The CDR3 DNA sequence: TGTGCCAGCAGCCCGCGAGGAGTCTACAATGAGCAGTTCTTC.

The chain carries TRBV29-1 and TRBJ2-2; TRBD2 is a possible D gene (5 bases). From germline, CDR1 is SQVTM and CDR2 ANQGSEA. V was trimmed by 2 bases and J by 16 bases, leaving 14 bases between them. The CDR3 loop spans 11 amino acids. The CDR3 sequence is CSVESGNGPFF. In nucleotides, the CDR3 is TGCAGCGTTGAATCCGGGAACGGGCCGTTTTTT.

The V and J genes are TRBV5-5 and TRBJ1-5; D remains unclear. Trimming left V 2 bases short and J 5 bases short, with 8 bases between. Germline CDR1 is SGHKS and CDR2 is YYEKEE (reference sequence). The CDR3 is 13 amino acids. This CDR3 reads CASSLRLDQPQHF. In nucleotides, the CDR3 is TGTGCCAGCAGCTTAAGGCTGGATCAGCCCCAGCATTTT.

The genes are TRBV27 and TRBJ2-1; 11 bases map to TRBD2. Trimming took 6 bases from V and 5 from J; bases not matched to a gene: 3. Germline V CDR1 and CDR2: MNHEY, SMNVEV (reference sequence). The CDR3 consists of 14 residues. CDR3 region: CASRGLAEDNEQFF. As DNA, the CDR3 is TGTGCCAGCAGGGGACTAGCGGAAGACAATGAGCAGTTCTTC.

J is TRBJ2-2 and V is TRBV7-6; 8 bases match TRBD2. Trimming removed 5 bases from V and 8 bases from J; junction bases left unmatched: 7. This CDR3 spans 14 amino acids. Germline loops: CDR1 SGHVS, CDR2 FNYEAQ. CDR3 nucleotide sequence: TGTGCCAGCAGCGACCTCCGGGGGGGAGGGGAGCTGTTTTTT. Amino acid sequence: CASSDLRGGGELFF.

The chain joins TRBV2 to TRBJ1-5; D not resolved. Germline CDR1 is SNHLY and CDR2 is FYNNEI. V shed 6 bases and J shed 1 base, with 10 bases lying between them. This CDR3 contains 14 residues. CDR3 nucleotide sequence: TGTGCCAGCAGCGTTGGACGGAGCAATCAGCCCCAGCATTTT. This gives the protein CASSVGRSNQPQHF.